A selection of T cell receptor beta chains follows, all from one sample in a study of blood T cell repertoires in COVID-19. Measured with immunoSEQ multiplex PCR; TCRdb has only the in-frame clones, and not every one. Of 160,000 or so clones in the sample, around 87% were seen once. Sequenced material: peripheral blood. The source is a woman in her 70s with COVID-19, enrolled during active disease. Each CDR3 is given with its conserved first and last residue. The order of the fields is J gene, D gene, V gene, clone size, CDR3 protein, CDR3 DNA. D genes are given only for firm matches. Rows give clone size only sometimes, using once, few, many, or a class for an expanded clone.

j_call: TRBJ1-1
d_call: TRBD1
v_call: TRBV28
clone_size: NA
cdr3_aa: CASSSGGTEAFF
cdr3_nt: TGTGCCAGCAGTTCAGGGGGCACTGAAGCTTTCTTT

j_call: TRBJ1-2
d_call: NA
v_call: TRBV18
clone_size: NA
cdr3_aa: CASSRESNYGYTF
cdr3_nt: TGTGCCAGCTCACGGGAGTCCAACTATGGCTACACCTTC

j_call: TRBJ1-1
d_call: NA
v_call: TRBV28
clone_size: NA
cdr3_aa: CASSRFRVTEAFF
cdr3_nt: TGTGCCAGCAGTAGGTTCAGGGTAACTGAAGCTTTCTTT

j_call: TRBJ2-5
d_call: NA
v_call: TRBV7-3
clone_size: NA
cdr3_aa: CASSYFGRGRETQYF
cdr3_nt: TGTGCCAGCAGCTACTTTGGGCGGGGACGAGAGACCCAGTACTTC

j_call: TRBJ1-2
d_call: NA
v_call: TRBV30
clone_size: NA
cdr3_aa: CAWSASTGIYYGYTF
cdr3_nt: TGTGCCTGGAGTGCCTCTACAGGGATTTACTATGGCTACACCTTC

j_call: TRBJ1-2
d_call: NA
v_call: TRBV28
clone_size: NA
cdr3_aa: CASSSGEIYGYTF
cdr3_nt: TGTGCCAGCAGTTCCGGGGAAATCTATGGCTACACCTTC

j_call: TRBJ1-4
d_call: TRBD1
v_call: TRBV5-1
clone_size: once
cdr3_aa: CASSQGQGLFEKLFF
cdr3_nt: TGCGCCAGCAGCCAGGGACAGGGGCTATTTGAAAAACTGTTTTTT

j_call: TRBJ2-5
d_call: NA
v_call: TRBV28
clone_size: once
cdr3_aa: CASSLPRERETQYF
cdr3_nt: TGTGCCAGCAGTTTACCTAGAGAACGGGAGACCCAGTACTTC

j_call: TRBJ2-7
d_call: TRBD1
v_call: TRBV2
clone_size: NA
cdr3_aa: CASSDRGRDSYEQYF
cdr3_nt: TGTGCCAGCAGCGACAGGGGGCGCGATAGCTACGAGCAGTACTTC

j_call: TRBJ2-2
d_call: NA
v_call: TRBV24-1
clone_size: NA
cdr3_aa: CATSEQGVGELFF
cdr3_nt: TGTGCCACCAGTGAACAGGGTGTCGGGGAGCTGTTTTTT

j_call: TRBJ2-3
d_call: NA
v_call: TRBV9
clone_size: NA
cdr3_aa: CASSVAPDTQYF
cdr3_nt: TGTGCCAGCAGCGTAGCTCCGGATACGCAGTATTTT

j_call: TRBJ1-5
d_call: TRBD1
v_call: TRBV10-3
clone_size: NA
cdr3_aa: CAISKTGPDQPQHF
cdr3_nt: TGTGCCATCAGCAAGACAGGGCCCGATCAGCCCCAGCATTTT

j_call: TRBJ1-3
d_call: NA
v_call: TRBV3-1/TRBV3-2
clone_size: NA
cdr3_aa: CASSLNSGNTIYF
cdr3_nt: TGTGCCAGCAGCCTTAACTCTGGAAACACCATATATTTT

j_call: TRBJ1-4
d_call: NA
v_call: TRBV28
clone_size: NA
cdr3_aa: CASSLGFGGEKLFF
cdr3_nt: TGTGCCAGCAGTTTGGGTTTCGGGGGTGAAAAACTGTTTTTT

j_call: TRBJ1-4
d_call: TRBD1
v_call: TRBV5-4
clone_size: NA
cdr3_aa: CASSSTLTGVDEKLFF
cdr3_nt: TGTGCCAGCAGCTCGACGTTGACAGGGGTCGATGAAAAACTGTTTTTT

j_call: TRBJ1-1
d_call: NA
v_call: TRBV27
clone_size: NA
cdr3_aa: CASSLYPGFPGAFF
cdr3_nt: TGTGCCAGCAGTCTCTATCCAGGTTTTCCTGGAGCTTTCTTT

j_call: TRBJ2-7
d_call: NA
v_call: TRBV5-4
clone_size: few
cdr3_aa: CASSRTSSYEQYF
cdr3_nt: TGTGCCAGCAGCCGCACAAGCTCCTACGAGCAGTACTTC

j_call: TRBJ1-4
d_call: NA
v_call: TRBV18
clone_size: few
cdr3_aa: CASSPRSTSADEKLFF
cdr3_nt: TGTGCCAGCTCACCACGGTCCACCAGCGCGGATGAAAAACTGTTTTTT

j_call: TRBJ1-1
d_call: NA
v_call: TRBV3-1/TRBV3-2
clone_size: NA
cdr3_aa: CASRFQGLNTEAFF
cdr3_nt: TGTGCCAGCAGATTCCAGGGGCTGAACACTGAAGCTTTCTTT

j_call: TRBJ2-7
d_call: TRBD1
v_call: TRBV11-2
clone_size: NA
cdr3_aa: CASSFGTGAQSYEQYF
cdr3_nt: TGTGCCAGCAGCTTCGGAACAGGGGCGCAATCCTACGAGCAGTACTTC

j_call: TRBJ1-1
d_call: NA
v_call: TRBV30
clone_size: NA
cdr3_aa: CAWTLGRAAFF
cdr3_nt: TGTGCCTGGACCTTGGGGAGGGCGGCTTTCTTT

j_call: TRBJ1-2
d_call: TRBD1
v_call: TRBV6-1
clone_size: few
cdr3_aa: CASSERRGGTGQDGYTF
cdr3_nt: TGTGCCAGCAGTGAAAGGAGAGGGGGGACAGGGCAAGATGGCTACACCTTC

j_call: TRBJ2-5
d_call: TRBD2
v_call: TRBV5-1
clone_size: NA
cdr3_aa: CASSWGGGFQETQYF
cdr3_nt: TGCGCCAGCAGCTGGGGCGGGGGGTTCCAAGAGACCCAGTACTTC

j_call: TRBJ1-4
d_call: NA
v_call: TRBV15
clone_size: NA
cdr3_aa: CATSRGDHRVREKLFF
cdr3_nt: TGTGCCACCAGCAGAGGAGACCACAGGGTACGTGAAAAACTGTTTTTT

j_call: TRBJ2-5
d_call: TRBD2
v_call: TRBV9
clone_size: NA
cdr3_aa: CASSGEGGETQYF
cdr3_nt: TGTGCCAGCAGCGGGGAGGGCGGAGAGACCCAGTACTTC

j_call: TRBJ2-2
d_call: TRBD2
v_call: TRBV11-3
clone_size: NA
cdr3_aa: CASSSRGAGGTGELFF
cdr3_nt: TGTGCCAGCAGCTCGCGGGGGGCTGGGGGCACCGGGGAGCTGTTTTTT

j_call: TRBJ2-7
d_call: TRBD1
v_call: TRBV5-1
clone_size: NA
cdr3_aa: CASSLGDRRTPYEQYF
cdr3_nt: TGCGCCAGCAGCTTGGGGGACAGGCGAACTCCCTACGAGCAGTACTTC

j_call: TRBJ2-7
d_call: NA
v_call: TRBV5-1
clone_size: NA
cdr3_aa: CASSWGGLAYEQYF
cdr3_nt: TGCGCCAGCAGTTGGGGGGGGCTGGCTTACGAGCAGTACTTC

j_call: TRBJ1-1
d_call: TRBD1
v_call: TRBV5-1
clone_size: NA
cdr3_aa: CASSPTGAPGAFF
cdr3_nt: TGCGCCAGCAGCCCGACAGGGGCCCCCGGGGCTTTCTTT

j_call: TRBJ2-7
d_call: TRBD2
v_call: TRBV15
clone_size: NA
cdr3_aa: CATSRDRPTPGGVGIYEQYF
cdr3_nt: TGTGCCACCAGCAGAGATCGACCAACCCCCGGGGGGGTAGGGATCTACGAGCAGTACTTC

j_call: TRBJ1-2
d_call: NA
v_call: TRBV27
clone_size: NA
cdr3_aa: CASSSWEFQDGYTF
cdr3_nt: TGTGCCAGCAGTTCTTGGGAGTTCCAGGATGGCTACACCTTC

j_call: TRBJ1-3
d_call: NA
v_call: TRBV2
clone_size: NA
cdr3_aa: CASSEVEGRGNTIYF
cdr3_nt: TGTGCCAGCAGTGAAGTCGAGGGTCGAGGAAACACCATATATTTT

j_call: TRBJ2-7
d_call: NA
v_call: TRBV2
clone_size: NA
cdr3_aa: CASRASTRGGDYEQYF
cdr3_nt: TGTGCCAGCAGAGCTTCCACCAGGGGTGGGGACTACGAGCAGTACTTC

j_call: TRBJ1-2
d_call: NA
v_call: TRBV21-1
clone_size: NA
cdr3_aa: CASSKNAGVNYGYTF
cdr3_nt: TGTGCCAGCAGCAAGAACGCGGGCGTTAACTATGGCTACACCTTC

j_call: TRBJ1-2
d_call: NA
v_call: TRBV3-1/TRBV3-2
clone_size: once
cdr3_aa: CASSQVKGGYGYTF
cdr3_nt: TGTGCCAGCAGCCAAGTGAAGGGAGGGTATGGCTACACCTTC

j_call: TRBJ1-1
d_call: NA
v_call: TRBV4-2
clone_size: NA
cdr3_aa: CASSQDLGGRVTEAFF
cdr3_nt: TGTGCCAGCAGCCAAGATCTCGGGGGGCGCGTCACTGAAGCTTTCTTT

j_call: TRBJ2-3
d_call: NA
v_call: TRBV19
clone_size: NA
cdr3_aa: CASSWTTRDTQYF
cdr3_nt: TGTGCCAGTAGCTGGACTACTAGAGATACGCAGTATTTT

j_call: TRBJ1-2
d_call: TRBD1
v_call: TRBV9
clone_size: few
cdr3_aa: CASSGRDRDYGYTF
cdr3_nt: TGTGCCAGCAGCGGCCGGGACAGAGACTATGGCTACACCTTC

j_call: TRBJ2-3
d_call: NA
v_call: TRBV9
clone_size: NA
cdr3_aa: CASSGHGGLGTDTQYF
cdr3_nt: TGTGCCAGCAGCGGTCACGGGGGGCTGGGCACAGATACGCAGTATTTT

j_call: TRBJ1-1
d_call: NA
v_call: TRBV7-9
clone_size: NA
cdr3_aa: CASSTTLNTEAFF
cdr3_nt: TGTGCCAGCAGCACGACACTGAACACTGAAGCTTTCTTT

j_call: TRBJ1-2
d_call: TRBD1
v_call: TRBV6-5
clone_size: NA
cdr3_aa: CASNHNTGVGYGYTF
cdr3_nt: TGTGCCAGCAACCACAACACAGGGGTTGGCTATGGCTACACCTTC

j_call: TRBJ2-1
d_call: TRBD1
v_call: TRBV2
clone_size: NA
cdr3_aa: CASSVTGGVRQFF
cdr3_nt: TGTGCCAGCTCGGTCACAGGGGGCGTAAGGCAGTTCTTC

j_call: TRBJ1-5
d_call: NA
v_call: TRBV6-6
clone_size: NA
cdr3_aa: CASSSQTGENQPQHF
cdr3_nt: TGTGCCAGCTCATCACAGACAGGCGAAAATCAGCCCCAGCATTTT

j_call: TRBJ1-4
d_call: NA
v_call: TRBV28
clone_size: NA
cdr3_aa: CASSAEQQHNEKLFF
cdr3_nt: TGTGCCAGCAGTGCCGAACAGCAACATAATGAAAAACTGTTTTTT

j_call: TRBJ1-2
d_call: NA
v_call: TRBV3-1/TRBV3-2
clone_size: NA
cdr3_aa: CASSKSPPGYWGYTF
cdr3_nt: TGTGCCAGCAGCAAGAGCCCCCCCGGGTACTGGGGCTACACCTTC

j_call: TRBJ1-6
d_call: NA
v_call: TRBV4-1
clone_size: NA
cdr3_aa: CASSRNRQNNSPLHF
cdr3_nt: TGCGCCAGCAGCCGTAACCGACAGAATAATTCACCCCTCCACTTT

j_call: TRBJ1-4
d_call: TRBD1
v_call: TRBV5-1
clone_size: NA
cdr3_aa: CASSFGTGSEEKLFF
cdr3_nt: TGCGCCAGCAGCTTCGGGACAGGGAGTGAGGAAAAACTGTTTTTT

j_call: TRBJ1-1
d_call: TRBD1
v_call: TRBV7-9
clone_size: NA
cdr3_aa: CASSPPPGGMNTEAFF
cdr3_nt: TGTGCCAGCAGCCCACCCCCAGGGGGCATGAACACTGAAGCTTTCTTT

j_call: TRBJ2-1
d_call: NA
v_call: TRBV30
clone_size: NA
cdr3_aa: CAWSVLGISYNEQFF
cdr3_nt: TGTGCCTGGAGTGTACTAGGTATCTCCTACAATGAGCAGTTCTTC

j_call: TRBJ1-5
d_call: NA
v_call: TRBV7-9
clone_size: NA
cdr3_aa: CASSYEWGGGNQPQHF
cdr3_nt: TGTGCCAGCAGCTACGAATGGGGGGGTGGCAATCAGCCCCAGCATTTT

j_call: TRBJ1-1
d_call: TRBD1
v_call: TRBV29-1
clone_size: NA
cdr3_aa: CSVERGQVNTEAFF
cdr3_nt: TGCAGCGTTGAAAGGGGGCAGGTGAACACTGAAGCTTTCTTT

j_call: TRBJ1-4
d_call: NA
v_call: TRBV3-1/TRBV3-2
clone_size: NA
cdr3_aa: CASSGWAATNEKLFF
cdr3_nt: TGTGCCAGCTCAGGGTGGGCGGCAACTAATGAAAAACTGTTTTTT

j_call: TRBJ1-3
d_call: NA
v_call: TRBV3-1/TRBV3-2
clone_size: once
cdr3_aa: CASSLLSGAGNTIYF
cdr3_nt: TGTGCCAGCAGCCTACTTTCAGGGGCTGGAAACACCATATATTTT

j_call: TRBJ1-3
d_call: NA
v_call: TRBV9
clone_size: NA
cdr3_aa: CASSVVGGGNTIYF
cdr3_nt: TGTGCCAGCAGCGTAGTTGGAGGTGGAAACACCATATATTTT

j_call: TRBJ1-2
d_call: NA
v_call: TRBV3-1/TRBV3-2
clone_size: once
cdr3_aa: CASSQGTENHGYTF
cdr3_nt: TGTGCCAGCAGCCAAGGTACAGAAAATCATGGCTACACCTTC